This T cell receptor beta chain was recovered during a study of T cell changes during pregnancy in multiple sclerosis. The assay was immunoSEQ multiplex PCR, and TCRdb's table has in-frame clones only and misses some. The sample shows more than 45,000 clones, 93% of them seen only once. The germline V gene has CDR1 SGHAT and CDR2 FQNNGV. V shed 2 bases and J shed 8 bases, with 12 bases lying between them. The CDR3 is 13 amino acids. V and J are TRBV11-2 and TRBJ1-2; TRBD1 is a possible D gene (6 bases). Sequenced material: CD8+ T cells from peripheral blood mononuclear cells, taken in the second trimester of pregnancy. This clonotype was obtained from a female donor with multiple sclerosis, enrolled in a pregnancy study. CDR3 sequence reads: CASSLPRGGGYTF. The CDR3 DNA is TGTGCCAGCAGCTTACCTAGGGGGGGCGGCTACACCTTC.